These T cell receptor beta chains were read from a single sample in a study of blood T cell repertoires in COVID-19. The method was immunoSEQ multiplex PCR; TCRdb's version includes in-frame clones alone and lacks a portion of them. The sample has roughly 480,000 clones; 89% are singletons. Sequencing was carried out using peripheral blood. These receptors were obtained from a man between 18 and 35 years old with COVID-19, enrolled during active disease. The CDR3 runs from the conserved cysteine through the conserved F or W. Each record gives: J gene, V gene, clone size, D gene, CDR3 DNA, CDR3 protein. The D gene is left open where the match is weak. Size values are once, few and many counts, or a class for expanded clones, and some rows have none.

J gene: TRBJ2-7; V gene: TRBV7-9; clone size: -; D gene: TRBD1; CDR3 DNA: TGTGCCAGCAGCCGACAGGGGGCCTACGAGCAGTACTTC; CDR3 protein: CASSRQGAYEQYF
J gene: TRBJ2-3; V gene: TRBV11-2; clone size: -; D gene: -; CDR3 DNA: TGTGCCAGCAGCCCACAGCCTCAGGGGTCCGGCACAGATACGCAGTATTTT; CDR3 protein: CASSPQPQGSGTDTQYF
J gene: TRBJ1-2; V gene: TRBV5-1; clone size: -; D gene: TRBD1; CDR3 DNA: TGCGCCAGCAGAACAGGGGGGGAGTATGGCTACACCTTC; CDR3 protein: CASRTGGEYGYTF
J gene: TRBJ2-7; V gene: TRBV4-2; clone size: -; D gene: TRBD2; CDR3 DNA: TGTGCCAGCAGCCAAGATCCCACTAGCGCCGCGAACCTGGACGAGCAGTACTTC; CDR3 protein: CASSQDPTSAANLDEQYF
J gene: TRBJ2-1; V gene: TRBV9; clone size: -; D gene: TRBD2; CDR3 DNA: TGTGCCAGCACGGCTAGCGGGAGCTCCTACAATGAGCAGTTCTTC; CDR3 protein: CASTASGSSYNEQFF
J gene: TRBJ2-7; V gene: TRBV7-9; clone size: -; D gene: -; CDR3 DNA: TGTGCCAGCAGTACGGAACTCACTAATAGCGAGCAGTACTTC; CDR3 protein: CASSTELTNSEQYF
J gene: TRBJ2-3; V gene: TRBV24-1; clone size: -; D gene: TRBD2; CDR3 DNA: TGTGCCACCAGTGACCGTAGCGGGGATAGCACAGATACGCAGTATTTT; CDR3 protein: CATSDRSGDSTDTQYF
J gene: TRBJ2-4; V gene: TRBV2; clone size: -; D gene: -; CDR3 DNA: TGTGCCAGCAGCGGGGGTTGGACCACAAACATTCAGTACTTC; CDR3 protein: CASSGGWTTNIQYF
J gene: TRBJ1-3; V gene: TRBV5-1; clone size: many; D gene: -; CDR3 DNA: TGCGCCAGCAGCTTGTCTAACAGGGAGTTGGACACCATATATTTT; CDR3 protein: CASSLSNRELDTIYF
J gene: TRBJ2-3; V gene: TRBV5-1; clone size: -; D gene: TRBD2; CDR3 DNA: TGCGCCAGCAGCTTGGCGGGAGGGACGAACACAGATACGCAGTATTTT; CDR3 protein: CASSLAGGTNTDTQYF
J gene: TRBJ2-5; V gene: TRBV7-3; clone size: -; D gene: -; CDR3 DNA: TGTGCCAGCAGCAAGGGGCTACAAGAGACCCAGTACTTC; CDR3 protein: CASSKGLQETQYF
J gene: TRBJ1-5; V gene: TRBV18; clone size: -; D gene: -; CDR3 DNA: TGTGCCAGCTCACCACAGGAGGGTAGCAATCAGCCCCAGCATTTT; CDR3 protein: CASSPQEGSNQPQHF